These T cell receptor beta chains were read from a single sample in a study of cytomegalovirus exposure and HLA in healthy donors. Using immunoSEQ multiplex PCR, the repertoire was profiled, and TCRdb retains in-frame clones only, with some absent. The repertoire holds some 130,000 clones, roughly three quarters seen once, with around 0.99% in the top ten. Sequenced input: PBMCs. These receptors were obtained from a male donor in good health and CMV-seronegative. CDR3s include the opening cysteine and the closing phenylalanine or tryptophan. A D gene is named only where the DNA matches it firmly. Not every row has a clone size; where given, it reads once, few, many or a size class.

cdr3_nt	cdr3_aa	clone_size	v_call	j_call	d_call
TGTGCCAGCAGCCTCGACAGGGGGATGAACACTGAAGCTTTCTTT	CASSLDRGMNTEAFF	once	TRBV11-3	TRBJ1-1	TRBD1
TGTGCCAGCAGTGAACTTGAGACCCAGTACTTC	CASSELETQYF	-	TRBV2	TRBJ2-5	-
TGTGCCAGCAGCTTTAGTAGGGGCCATAGCTCCTACGAGCAGTACTTC	CASSFSRGHSSYEQYF	-	TRBV7-9	TRBJ2-7	-
TGTGCCAGCAGCGCGGGACTTTTCTACGAGCAGTACTTC	CASSAGLFYEQYF	once	TRBV9	TRBJ2-7	-
TGTGCCAGCAGCTTAACAGGGTTCTCCTACGAGCAGTACTTC	CASSLTGFSYEQYF	once	TRBV7-2	TRBJ2-7	-
TGCAGCGTTGAGTCCACAGATAAAGAGACCCAGTACTTC	CSVESTDKETQYF	-	TRBV29-1	TRBJ2-5	-
TGTGCCAGCAGCTTAGCAGGCGGAGGATATGGCTACACCTTC	CASSLAGGGYGYTF	once	TRBV7-2	TRBJ1-2	-
TGTGCCAGCAGCCCGTACACCGGGGAGCTGTTTTTT	CASSPYTGELFF	few	TRBV13	TRBJ2-2	-
TGCGCCAGCAGCCAAGATCCGTTCCTTGGCTACACCTTC	CASSQDPFLGYTF	-	TRBV4-3	TRBJ1-2	-
TGTGCCAGCAGTGAAGCGGGGGGGCACACAGATACGCAGTATTTT	CASSEAGGHTDTQYF	-	TRBV6-4	TRBJ2-3	TRBD2
TGTGCCATCAGTGAGGCGGGAGACGAGCAGTACTTC	CAISEAGDEQYF	few	TRBV10-3	TRBJ2-7	TRBD2
TGTGCCAGCAGCAAAGCCGACACTCAAGAGACCCAGTACTTC	CASSKADTQETQYF	-	TRBV21-1	TRBJ2-5	-
TGTGCCAGCACCCAGGTAGCGGGGGGGACAGATACGCAGTATTTT	CASTQVAGGTDTQYF	-	TRBV7-9	TRBJ2-3	TRBD2
TGTGCCAGCAGCCGGGGGACTAGACAAGAGACCCAGTACTTC	CASSRGTRQETQYF	-	TRBV5-8	TRBJ2-5	TRBD2
TGCAGCGTTGAGACAGGGGGTGATCAGCCCCAGCATTTT	CSVETGGDQPQHF	-	TRBV29-1	TRBJ1-5	TRBD1
TGTGCCAGTAGTATATCGACAGGAAGCAATCAGCCCCAGCATTTT	CASSISTGSNQPQHF	-	TRBV19	TRBJ1-5	-
TGTGCCTGGACGACAGGGGGCGCAGATACGCAGTATTTT	CAWTTGGADTQYF	-	TRBV30	TRBJ2-3	TRBD1
TGTGCCTGGAACCAACAGGGTGAAAAACTGTTTTTT	CAWNQQGEKLFF	-	TRBV30	TRBJ1-4	-
TGTGCCAGCAGTTTTGCAGGGGACCTAGCCAAAAACATTCAGTACTTC	CASSFAGDLAKNIQYF	-	TRBV27	TRBJ2-4	-
TGTGCCAGCAGTTTAGGGTGGACAGTCACTGAAGCTTTCTTT	CASSLGWTVTEAFF	-	TRBV27	TRBJ1-1	-
TGTGCCATCAGGGGCGGGGAGGGCACAGATACGCAGTATTTT	CAIRGGEGTDTQYF	-	TRBV10-3	TRBJ2-3	-
TGTGCCACCTTCCCCGGGACACCAGATTACCGTCGCGCGGATACGCAGTATTTT	CATFPGTPDYRRADTQYF	once	TRBV19	TRBJ2-3	-
TGTGCCAGCAGCCCCCCAGGGGTGGGTTCACCCCTCCACTTT	CASSPPGVGSPLHF	few	TRBV11-2	TRBJ1-6	-
TGTGCCAGCAGCTTATATTCTACTTTAAGCACCGGGGAGCTGTTTTTT	CASSLYSTLSTGELFF	-	TRBV7-2	TRBJ2-2	-
TGTGCCAGCAGTGAATACGCAGGTCCCTATGGCTACACCTTC	CASSEYAGPYGYTF	-	TRBV6-1	TRBJ1-2	-
TGTGCCAGCAGCTTACCCCGATCAGGAAACACTGAAGCTTTCTTT	CASSLPRSGNTEAFF	-	TRBV11-3	TRBJ1-1	-
TGTGCCACCACTCCGGGACAGGGGAATTCACCCCTCCACTTT	CATTPGQGNSPLHF	-	TRBV15	TRBJ1-6	TRBD1
TGTGCCAGCAGCTTACTGGGACTAGCGGGGGACGAGCAGTACTTC	CASSLLGLAGDEQYF	-	TRBV7-2	TRBJ2-7	TRBD2
TGCGCCAGCAGCCGGACAGGGGACTCTGGAAACACCATATATTTT	CASSRTGDSGNTIYF	once	TRBV4-1	TRBJ1-3	TRBD1
TGTGCCAGCACGGGGTGGCCAGGGGGCCAGGGGGAGCAGTACTTC	CASTGWPGGQGEQYF	-	TRBV6-1	TRBJ2-7	TRBD1
TGTGCCAGCAGTGCCCCCAGCTCTGGAAACACCATATATTTT	CASSAPSSGNTIYF	few	TRBV6-6	TRBJ1-3	-
TGTGCCAGCAGCCCAGGGGCCCGCACTGAAGCTTTCTTT	CASSPGARTEAFF	-	TRBV7-3	TRBJ1-1	-
TGTGCCAGCAGCTTGGAGGCGGCTGGAAACACCATATATTTT	CASSLEAAGNTIYF	-	TRBV5-6	TRBJ1-3	-
TGTGCCTGGATTGACAGGGGGCTGACAGATACGCAGTATTTT	CAWIDRGLTDTQYF	-	TRBV30	TRBJ2-3	TRBD1
TGCGCCAGCAGCGCCTGGACAGATGATTCACCCCTCCACTTT	CASSAWTDDSPLHF	-	TRBV5-1	TRBJ1-6	-
TGCGCCAGCAGCCAAGAGAACAGGGGGTGGGAGCAGTACTTC	CASSQENRGWEQYF	-	TRBV4-1	TRBJ2-5	TRBD1
TGCGCCAGCAGCCGGGGACAGGGGTCAGGGGAGCTGTTTTTT	CASSRGQGSGELFF	-	TRBV4-3	TRBJ2-2	TRBD1
TGTGCCAGCAGCCGCGGACAGGTTTCTTCCTACGAGCAGTACTTC	CASSRGQVSSYEQYF	-	TRBV7-9	TRBJ2-7	TRBD1
TGTGCCAGCAGCTTACGAGTAGCGGCGGATACGCAGTATTTT	CASSLRVAADTQYF	-	TRBV11-2	TRBJ2-3	-
TGTGCCAGCAGCTTGGGCGTAGCGGATGAAAAACTGTTTTTT	CASSLGVADEKLFF	-	TRBV5-5	TRBJ1-4	-